The clone carrying this T cell receptor (beta chain) was observed a single time. The antigen remains unidentified. All patients were mismatch repair deficient, assessed by either PCR or immunohistochemistry. The data belong to a study of PD-1 blockade in mismatch repair-deficient tumors. Looking at the study overall: Patients had approximately 13 mismatch repair-deficient cancer types, all previously treated and progressing.

Study-wide results and caveats: Rapid post-treatment expansion, then contraction, generally preceding radiologic response, marked tumor-resident clones.

Trimming took 1 base from V and 4 from J, leaving 17 bases between them. This CDR3 has 17 residues. The germline gives CDR1 SGHDN, CDR2 FVKESK. Sequencing was performed with immunoSEQ multiplex PCR; in TCRdb, only in-frame clones are kept and a portion is missing. The sample carries 11,000 to 15,000 clones, around 83% recorded once. The receptor's source is an adult with mismatch repair-deficient cancer. V usage is TRBV14 and J usage is TRBJ2-1; a possible D gene is TRBD2 (6 bases). The source material was PBMCs, sampled less than 15 weeks after starting pembrolizumab. The DNA for the CDR3 is TGTGCCAGCAGCCAAGTTTCGGGGGTCGACCTTTACAATGAGCAGTTCTTC. Translation: CASSQVSGVDLYNEQFF.